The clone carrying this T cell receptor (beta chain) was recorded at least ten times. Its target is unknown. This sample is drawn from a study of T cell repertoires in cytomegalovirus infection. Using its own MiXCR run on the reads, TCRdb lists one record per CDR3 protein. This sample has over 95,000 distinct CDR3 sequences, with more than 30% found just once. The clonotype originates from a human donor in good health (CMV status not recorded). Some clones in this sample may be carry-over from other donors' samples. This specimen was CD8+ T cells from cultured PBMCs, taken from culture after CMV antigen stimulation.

CDR3 in DNA: TGTGCCAGCAGCTTGGGGGGGGCGGGGAGCAGTTACAATGAGCAGTTCTTC. The encoded protein is CASSLGGAGSSYNEQFF. The chain has TRBV7-8 and TRBJ2-1, with a weak D call TRBD2 (7 bases). V was trimmed by 3 bases and J by 4 bases, leaving 19 bases between them. In germline, CDR1 is SGHVS, CDR2 FQNEAQ. This CDR3 is 17 amino acids long.